These T cell receptor beta chains were read from a single sample in a study of OX40 agonist ivuxolimab in advanced cancers. Measured with immunoSEQ multiplex PCR; TCRdb has only the in-frame clones, and not every one. This sample has roughly 90,000 clones, with about 90% found just once. The sample in question was CD4+ or CD8+ T cells sorted from blood, obtained in a trial of the OX40 agonist ivuxolimab. All receptors derive from an adult with an advanced solid tumor such as melanoma, head and neck, liver or kidney cancer. Each CDR3 is given with its conserved first and last residue. D genes are given only for firm matches. Clone size is stated in some rows and not others, as once, few, many or a class when expanded.

j_gene | d_gene | abundance | v_gene | len | CDR3nt | CDR3aa
TRBJ2-5 | . | . | TRBV7-9 | 16 | TGTGCCAGCAGCTTGGCCGGGGAAGGGGTTGAGGAGACCCAGTACTTC | CASSLAGEGVEETQYF
TRBJ2-5 | TRBD2 | . | TRBV10-3 | 15 | TGTGCCATCAGCGGGACTAGCGGGACCCAAGAGACCCAGTACTTC | CAISGTSGTQETQYF
TRBJ2-7 | TRBD1 | . | TRBV11-3 | 13 | TGTGCCAGCAGCTTCCGGACAGGGGGCGAGCAGTACTTC | CASSFRTGGEQYF
TRBJ2-7 | . | . | TRBV28 | 13 | TGTGCCAGCGGAGCCCGCGTGGACTACGAGCAGTACTTC | CASGARVDYEQYF
TRBJ1-2 | TRBD1 | . | TRBV4-1 | 16 | TGCGCCAGCAGCCAGGGTTGGACAGGGGCACGGTATGGCTACACCTTC | CASSQGWTGARYGYTF
TRBJ2-7 | TRBD1 | . | TRBV19 | 15 | TGTGCCAGTAGTATTGGGGGGACAGGGGGCAGTGAGCAGTACTTC | CASSIGGTGGSEQYF
TRBJ2-2 | TRBD2 | . | TRBV7-2 | 15 | TGTGCCAGCAGCCCCCCGGGAGGGGTCACCGGGGAGCTGTTTTTT | CASSPPGGVTGELFF
TRBJ2-5 | . | once | TRBV2 | 10 | TGTGCCAGCAGCAGAGAGACCCAGTACTTC | CASSRETQYF
TRBJ2-1 | . | few | TRBV4-2 | 16 | TGTGCCAGCAGCCAAGAAGCGGGCGATCCCTACAATGAGCAGTTCTTC | CASSQEAGDPYNEQFF
TRBJ1-5 | . | medium-sized | TRBV19 | 14 | TGTGCCAGGCCCAACCGGGGCGCGTCCCAGCCCCAGCATTTT | CARPNRGASQPQHF
TRBJ2-5 | TRBD2 | . | TRBV6-5 | 12 | TGTGCCACCACTAGCGTAGGGGAGACCCAGTACTTC | CATTSVGETQYF
TRBJ1-2 | . | . | TRBV27 | 13 | TGTGCCAGCAGTACGGGGCTCAGCTATGGCTACACCTTC | CASSTGLSYGYTF
TRBJ2-7 | TRBD2 | once | TRBV10-2 | 14 | TGCGCCACCGACCTAGCGGGAGAGGCCTACGAGCAGTACTTC | CATDLAGEAYEQYF
TRBJ1-2 | . | few | TRBV14 | 12 | TGTGCCAGCAGCCCCACAGGGCACGGCTACACCTTC | CASSPTGHGYTF
TRBJ1-1 | . | . | TRBV18 | 13 | TGTGCCAGCTCACTCAAGGGTGCCACTGAAGCTTTCTTT | CASSLKGATEAFF
TRBJ2-7 | TRBD2 | . | TRBV7-9 | 16 | TGTGCCAGCAGCTCGACGGCGGGGGAAAGCTCCTACGAGCAGTACTTC | CASSSTAGESSYEQYF
TRBJ2-1 | TRBD2 | . | TRBV27 | 14 | TGTGCCACCAAACTGTCTAGCGGAAGCAATGAGCAGTTCTTC | CATKLSSGSNEQFF
TRBJ2-1 | . | . | TRBV13 | 15 | TGTGCCAGCCGAGTGCGTGGAGAAAGGAGGAATGAGCAGTTCTTC | CASRVRGERRNEQFF
TRBJ1-1 | . | . | TRBV27 | 14 | TGTGCCAGCAGTCCGAAGGGTACCCACACTGAAGCTTTCTTT | CASSPKGTHTEAFF
TRBJ2-2 | . | once | TRBV5-1 | 14 | TGCGCCAGCAGCTTGGAGAAGCGGGTCGGGGAGCTGTTTTTT | CASSLEKRVGELFF
TRBJ2-7 | . | . | TRBV15 | 14 | TGTGCCACCAGCAGCTGGAGTAGCTACGGCGAGCAGTACTTC | CATSSWSSYGEQYF
TRBJ1-1 | . | . | TRBV5-8 | 17 | TGTGCCAGCAGCTTGGTAGACAGCGGTCCCCTGAACACTGAAGCTTTCTTT | CASSLVDSGPLNTEAFF
TRBJ1-1 | . | . | TRBV18 | 14 | TGTGCCAGCTCACAAACGACAGGGAACACTGAAGCTTTCTTT | CASSQTTGNTEAFF
TRBJ2-7 | . | . | TRBV4-2 | 17 | TGTGCCAGCAGCTTAGACGGAACGGGGATTAGCTCCTACGAGCAGTACTTC | CASSLDGTGISSYEQYF
TRBJ2-7 | TRBD1 | . | TRBV25-1 | 14 | TGTGCCAGCAGCGACAGGGGGCTTGGGTACGAGCAGTACTTC | CASSDRGLGYEQYF
TRBJ2-1 | TRBD2 | . | TRBV28 | 15 | TGTGCCAGCAGTTACCCTAGCGGACGATACAATGAGCAGTTCTTC | CASSYPSGRYNEQFF
TRBJ2-5 | TRBD2 | once | TRBV28 | 17 | TGTGCCAGCAGCCCTTACCGGACTAGCGGGAGGTCGGAGACCCAGTACTTC | CASSPYRTSGRSETQYF
TRBJ2-2 | TRBD1 | . | TRBV5-5 | 15 | TGTGCCAGCAGCTTGGTTGGACAGGGGGCCGGGGAGCTGTTTTTT | CASSLVGQGAGELFF
TRBJ2-1 | . | . | TRBV15 | 14 | TGTGCCACCAGGGCGGGGATTCCCTACAATGAGCAGTTCTTC | CATRAGIPYNEQFF
TRBJ2-1 | TRBD1 | medium-sized | TRBV19 | 15 | TGTGCCAGTAGTATAAGTGACAGGGGTGGCAATGAGCAGTTCTTC | CASSISDRGGNEQFF
TRBJ1-5 | . | . | TRBV28 | 13 | TGTGCCAGCAATGCGTATAGCAATCAGCCCCAGCATTTT | CASNAYSNQPQHF
TRBJ1-2 | TRBD1 | . | TRBV5-1 | 16 | TGCGCCAGCAGCTTTACACCAGGGGGAGGTAACTATGGCTACACCTTC | CASSFTPGGGNYGYTF
TRBJ1-1 | . | . | TRBV9 | 13 | TGTGCCAGCAGCATAGGACCGTTCACTGAAGCTTTCTTT | CASSIGPFTEAFF
TRBJ1-5 | TRBD1 | . | TRBV2 | 16 | TGTGCCAGCAGTGAAGGAGGGACAGGCCTCTATCAGCCCCAGCATTTT | CASSEGGTGLYQPQHF
TRBJ2-1 | . | . | TRBV30 | 15 | TGTGCCTGGAAGGAGGGAGTGGCCCCAGGAGTTGCTACGTTCTTC | CAWKEGVAPGVATFF
TRBJ2-7 | TRBD1 | . | TRBV7-3 | 16 | TGTGCCAGCAGCTTCCAGGGACAGGGGGCTCCGGGCGAGCAGTACTTC | CASSFQGQGAPGEQYF
TRBJ2-5 | TRBD1 | few | TRBV5-1 | 13 | TGCGCCAGCAGCAGGACAGGGGAAGAGACCCAGTACTTC | CASSRTGEETQYF
TRBJ1-2 | . | . | TRBV6-5 | 14 | TGTGCCAGCAAAATAGCTGCAGGGGCCTATGGCTACACCTTC | CASKIAAGAYGYTF
TRBJ2-7 | . | . | TRBV10-1 | 13 | TGCGCCAGCAGTGTTGGACAGATTTACGAGCAGTACTTC | CASSVGQIYEQYF
TRBJ1-4 | . | . | TRBV30 | 15 | TGTGCCTGGAGTGAGGGTCAGGGTTTACGCGAAAAACTGTTTTTT | CAWSEGQGLREKLFF
TRBJ1-2 | . | . | TRBV21-1 | 12 | TGTGCCAGCAGCCGGGGGCTCGGGGGCTACACCTTC | CASSRGLGGYTF
TRBJ1-1 | . | . | TRBV6-1 | 11 | TGTGCCAGCAGTGAGACAGACTCCTCCTTCTTT | CASSETDSSFF
TRBJ1-2 | . | . | TRBV4-1 | 14 | TGCGCCAGCAGCCGCGGACGGGCTGACTATGGCTACACCTTC | CASSRGRADYGYTF
TRBJ2-3 | . | . | TRBV4-1 | 17 | TGCGCCAGCAGCCCCAATAATCTAGCGCGAGACACAGATACGCAGTATTTT | CASSPNNLARDTDTQYF
TRBJ1-3 | TRBD1 | once | TRBV27 | 14 | TGTGCCAGCAGTTCCAGGGGGACTGGAAACACCATATATTTT | CASSSRGTGNTIYF
TRBJ1-1 | TRBD1 | once | TRBV7-2 | 18 | TGTGCCAGCAGCTCTAACCGGGACAGGGAAACGATGAACACTGAAGCTTTCTTT | CASSSNRDRETMNTEAFF